A selection of T cell receptor beta chains follows, all from one sample in a study of blood T cell repertoires in COVID-19. TCRdb's table, derived via immunoSEQ multiplex PCR, lists solely in-frame clones and lacks some. This sample has more than 95,000 clones; 80% occur once, and the top ten carry approximately 25%. Sequenced sample: peripheral blood. Source of these receptors: a human donor in a cohort sampled during active COVID-19. Each CDR3 is given with its conserved first and last residue. D genes are given only for firm matches. Clone size appears in some rows only: once, few, many, or a class for an expanded clone.

v_gene: TRBV5-1
j_gene: TRBJ1-6
d_gene: -
abundance: few
CDR3nt: TGCGCCAGCAGCTCCGGGAGAACTACTAATTCACCCCTCCACTTT
CDR3aa: CASSSGRTTNSPLHF

v_gene: TRBV29-1
j_gene: TRBJ2-5
d_gene: TRBD2
abundance: -
CDR3nt: TGCAGCGTGACGACTAGCACGGAGACCCAGTACTTC
CDR3aa: CSVTTSTETQYF

v_gene: TRBV29-1
j_gene: TRBJ1-2
d_gene: -
abundance: -
CDR3nt: TGCAGCTCCATGGAGGGCCCCTATGGCTACACCTTC
CDR3aa: CSSMEGPYGYTF

v_gene: TRBV18
j_gene: TRBJ1-5
d_gene: -
abundance: -
CDR3nt: TGTGCCAGCTCACCAAAGGAAGGGGGAAATCAGCCCCAGCATTTT
CDR3aa: CASSPKEGGNQPQHF

v_gene: TRBV9
j_gene: TRBJ2-1
d_gene: TRBD1
abundance: -
CDR3nt: TGTGCCAGCAGCGTCTTAGGACAGGTCTCCTACAATGAGCAGTTCTTC
CDR3aa: CASSVLGQVSYNEQFF

v_gene: TRBV10-3
j_gene: TRBJ1-1
d_gene: -
abundance: few
CDR3nt: TGTGCCATCAGTGTTGGGGGCTGGACTGAAGCTTTCTTT
CDR3aa: CAISVGGWTEAFF

v_gene: TRBV5-1
j_gene: TRBJ2-5
d_gene: TRBD2
abundance: -
CDR3nt: TGCGCCAGCACCACCCTCCAGGAGCCCGGGGGGGCCCAGTACTTC
CDR3aa: CASTTLQEPGGAQYF

v_gene: TRBV4-1
j_gene: TRBJ2-1
d_gene: TRBD2
abundance: -
CDR3nt: TGCGCCAGCAGCCATCCAGAGGGACTAGCGGCCTACAATGAGCAGTTCTTC
CDR3aa: CASSHPEGLAAYNEQFF

v_gene: TRBV3-1/TRBV3-2
j_gene: TRBJ1-1
d_gene: TRBD1
abundance: -
CDR3nt: TGTGCCAGCAGCCCGGACAGGGCGGGAGCTTTCTTT
CDR3aa: CASSPDRAGAFF

v_gene: TRBV27
j_gene: TRBJ2-3
d_gene: -
abundance: -
CDR3nt: TGTGCCAGCAGTTTATACAGGGTTGATACGCAGTATTTT
CDR3aa: CASSLYRVDTQYF

v_gene: TRBV6-2/TRBV6-3
j_gene: TRBJ2-5
d_gene: -
abundance: -
CDR3nt: TGTGCCAGCAGTCCCCCAGCGGCTCTAACCCAGTACTTC
CDR3aa: CASSPPAALTQYF

v_gene: TRBV2
j_gene: TRBJ1-2
d_gene: TRBD1
abundance: few
CDR3nt: TGTGCCAGCAGTGTTGACAGGGGAAACTATGGCTACACCTTC
CDR3aa: CASSVDRGNYGYTF

v_gene: TRBV19
j_gene: TRBJ2-5
d_gene: TRBD1
abundance: many
CDR3nt: TGTGCCAGTAGTATGACCGACAGGGCTCAAGAGACCCAGTACTTC
CDR3aa: CASSMTDRAQETQYF

v_gene: TRBV11-2
j_gene: TRBJ1-1
d_gene: -
abundance: -
CDR3nt: TGTGCCAGCAGCGGAGTCGGGGGGAACACTGAAGCTTTCTTT
CDR3aa: CASSGVGGNTEAFF

v_gene: TRBV15
j_gene: TRBJ2-7
d_gene: -
abundance: -
CDR3nt: TGTGCCACCAGCAGCGAGTGGGGCACGGCCAGTGGAGGGCTTTTCGAGCAGTACTTC
CDR3aa: CATSSEWGTASGGLFEQYF

v_gene: TRBV5-1
j_gene: TRBJ2-7
d_gene: -
abundance: -
CDR3nt: TGCGCCAGCAGCTTGGACAGCTACTACGAGCAGTACTTC
CDR3aa: CASSLDSYYEQYF

v_gene: TRBV18
j_gene: TRBJ2-7
d_gene: TRBD2
abundance: -
CDR3nt: TGTGCCAGCTCACCACTAGCGGGGGCTCCGAGCGAGCAGTACTTC
CDR3aa: CASSPLAGAPSEQYF

v_gene: TRBV18
j_gene: TRBJ2-5
d_gene: -
abundance: -
CDR3nt: TGTGCCAGCTCACCAGGGACTCTTGAGACCCAGTACTTC
CDR3aa: CASSPGTLETQYF

v_gene: TRBV7-2
j_gene: TRBJ1-1
d_gene: -
abundance: -
CDR3nt: TGTGCCAGCAGCTTTATAAGGGGGGGGACTGAAGCTTTCTTT
CDR3aa: CASSFIRGGTEAFF

v_gene: TRBV4-2
j_gene: TRBJ2-7
d_gene: TRBD2
abundance: few
CDR3nt: TGTGCCAGCAGCCAAGAGCCCCGGGCGGGGGGGAGCTCCTACGAGCAGTACTTC
CDR3aa: CASSQEPRAGGSSYEQYF

v_gene: TRBV11-2
j_gene: TRBJ2-3
d_gene: -
abundance: -
CDR3nt: TGTGCCAGCAGCCTCACCTCCCGGGACACGTCTAGCACAGATACGCAGTATTTT
CDR3aa: CASSLTSRDTSSTDTQYF

v_gene: TRBV5-1
j_gene: TRBJ2-2
d_gene: TRBD2
abundance: -
CDR3nt: TGCGCCAGCAGCACACTAGCGGGATACGGGGAGCTGTTTTTT
CDR3aa: CASSTLAGYGELFF

v_gene: TRBV24-1
j_gene: TRBJ2-5
d_gene: -
abundance: once
CDR3nt: TGTGCCACTCGGCCGAACAGGGTTGAGACCCAGTACTTC
CDR3aa: CATRPNRVETQYF

v_gene: TRBV7-8
j_gene: TRBJ2-2
d_gene: TRBD1
abundance: -
CDR3nt: TGTGCCAGCAGCTCCTACCCGGGACAGGAGGCCAGGGAGCTGTTTTTT
CDR3aa: CASSSYPGQEARELFF

v_gene: TRBV24-1
j_gene: TRBJ1-1
d_gene: -
abundance: -
CDR3nt: TGTGCCACCAGTGTAGGGCCCTGGGAGGGAGCTTTCTTT
CDR3aa: CATSVGPWEGAFF

v_gene: TRBV5-8
j_gene: TRBJ2-3
d_gene: -
abundance: -
CDR3nt: TGTGCCAGCAGCTCTATGACAGCCTCTAGCACAGATACGCAGTATTTT
CDR3aa: CASSSMTASSTDTQYF

v_gene: TRBV7-3
j_gene: TRBJ1-1
d_gene: -
abundance: -
CDR3nt: TGTGCCAGCAGCTTGGGCAGGGGCGACACTGAAGCTTTCTTT
CDR3aa: CASSLGRGDTEAFF

v_gene: TRBV28
j_gene: TRBJ2-1
d_gene: TRBD2
abundance: -
CDR3nt: TGTGCCAGCAGTTTAGCGGGGGGAGGCGGTATTGAGCAGTTCTTC
CDR3aa: CASSLAGGGGIEQFF

v_gene: TRBV11-3
j_gene: TRBJ2-2
d_gene: TRBD2
abundance: -
CDR3nt: TGTGCCAGCAGCCCTAGCGGGGGGTACACCGGGGAGCTGTTTTTT
CDR3aa: CASSPSGGYTGELFF

v_gene: TRBV10-1
j_gene: TRBJ2-3
d_gene: TRBD2
abundance: -
CDR3nt: TGCGCCATGACCGTGTTGCGGGAGGGCCGGGACACAGATACGCAGTATTTT
CDR3aa: CAMTVLREGRDTDTQYF

v_gene: TRBV3-1/TRBV3-2
j_gene: TRBJ2-5
d_gene: -
abundance: -
CDR3nt: TGTGCCAGCAGCCCTATGGGACTCCGAGAGACCCAGTACTTC
CDR3aa: CASSPMGLRETQYF

v_gene: TRBV7-9
j_gene: TRBJ2-2
d_gene: -
abundance: once
CDR3nt: TGTGCCAGCAGCTCCGCGAACACCGGGGAGCTGTTTTTT
CDR3aa: CASSSANTGELFF

v_gene: TRBV5-1
j_gene: TRBJ1-3
d_gene: -
abundance: -
CDR3nt: TGCGCCAGCAGTCTTTCCGCTACTAACTCTGGAAACACCATATATTTT
CDR3aa: CASSLSATNSGNTIYF

v_gene: TRBV28
j_gene: TRBJ2-7
d_gene: TRBD2
abundance: -
CDR3nt: TGTGCCAGCAGCCCACCCCAAGCGGGGGGAACCTACGAGCAGTACTTC
CDR3aa: CASSPPQAGGTYEQYF

v_gene: TRBV24-1
j_gene: TRBJ2-5
d_gene: -
abundance: -
CDR3nt: TGTGCCACCAGTGATACTTGGACCCAGTACTTC
CDR3aa: CATSDTWTQYF

v_gene: TRBV7-8
j_gene: TRBJ2-7
d_gene: -
abundance: -
CDR3nt: TGTGCCAGCAGCTTTTTGACTAGGGGGCCTTTGGAGCAGTACTTC
CDR3aa: CASSFLTRGPLEQYF

v_gene: TRBV28
j_gene: TRBJ1-5
d_gene: -
abundance: -
CDR3nt: TGTGCCAGCAGTTCACCAGACTCTCCTCAAGGCAATCAGCCCCAGCATTTT
CDR3aa: CASSSPDSPQGNQPQHF

v_gene: TRBV19
j_gene: TRBJ1-1
d_gene: TRBD1
abundance: -
CDR3nt: TGTGCCAGTAGTATATCAGACAGGGGGCCTGACTTTTTC
CDR3aa: CASSISDRGPDFF

v_gene: TRBV27
j_gene: TRBJ2-7
d_gene: -
abundance: -
CDR3nt: TGTGCCAGCAGTTTGACAGGGAGGACCTACGAGCAGTACTTC
CDR3aa: CASSLTGRTYEQYF

v_gene: TRBV7-9
j_gene: TRBJ1-4
d_gene: TRBD1
abundance: -
CDR3nt: TGTGCCAGCAGCAGGGACAGAGATAATGAAAAACTGTTTTTT
CDR3aa: CASSRDRDNEKLFF

v_gene: TRBV2
j_gene: TRBJ1-5
d_gene: -
abundance: -
CDR3nt: TGTGCCAGCAGTGAGGGAGGGAGGGGGAATCAGCCCCAGCATTTT
CDR3aa: CASSEGGRGNQPQHF

v_gene: TRBV3-1/TRBV3-2
j_gene: TRBJ1-5
d_gene: TRBD1
abundance: -
CDR3nt: TGTGCCAGCAGCCAAGATTGGACAGGGGGCATCTACAGCAATCAGCCCCAGCATTTT
CDR3aa: CASSQDWTGGIYSNQPQHF

v_gene: TRBV7-3
j_gene: TRBJ2-2
d_gene: TRBD1
abundance: -
CDR3nt: TGTGCCAGCAGCTTAACGGGACAGGGCACCGGGGAGCTGTTTTTT
CDR3aa: CASSLTGQGTGELFF

v_gene: TRBV4-2
j_gene: TRBJ2-7
d_gene: -
abundance: -
CDR3nt: TGTGCCAGCAGCCAAGAGACTAGCTACGAGCAGTACTTC
CDR3aa: CASSQETSYEQYF

v_gene: TRBV7-8
j_gene: TRBJ2-5
d_gene: -
abundance: -
CDR3nt: TGTGCCAGCAGCGCCCTCGGGGGCCAAGAGACCCAGTACTTC
CDR3aa: CASSALGGQETQYF

v_gene: TRBV7-9
j_gene: TRBJ2-5
d_gene: TRBD1
abundance: -
CDR3nt: TGTGCCAGCGGCCTTGGACAGGGCGGCCAAGAGACCCAGTACTTC
CDR3aa: CASGLGQGGQETQYF

v_gene: TRBV19
j_gene: TRBJ2-1
d_gene: TRBD2
abundance: -
CDR3nt: TGTGCCAGTAGTACCCAACCGGGACTAGCGGGAAGTGAGCAGTTCTTC
CDR3aa: CASSTQPGLAGSEQFF

v_gene: TRBV5-4
j_gene: TRBJ1-4
d_gene: -
abundance: -
CDR3nt: TGTGCCAGCAGCTTAGGGGGGAGGGCGGAAAAACTGTTTTTT
CDR3aa: CASSLGGRAEKLFF

v_gene: TRBV9
j_gene: TRBJ2-1
d_gene: -
abundance: medium-sized
CDR3nt: TGTGCCAGCAGCGTGGCGACTAGCAATGAGCAGTTCTTC
CDR3aa: CASSVATSNEQFF

v_gene: TRBV11-3
j_gene: TRBJ2-1
d_gene: TRBD2
abundance: -
CDR3nt: TGTGCCAGCAGCGAGTATGGCGGGGGGGTCTACAATGAGCAGTTCTTC
CDR3aa: CASSEYGGGVYNEQFF

v_gene: TRBV4-2
j_gene: TRBJ1-4
d_gene: TRBD1
abundance: -
CDR3nt: TGTGCCAGCAGCCAGGGACAGGACGGTGAAAAACTGTTTTTT
CDR3aa: CASSQGQDGEKLFF

v_gene: TRBV28
j_gene: TRBJ1-3
d_gene: -
abundance: -
CDR3nt: TGTGCCTCCCGGGGGAACACCATATATTTT
CDR3aa: CASRGNTIYF

v_gene: TRBV5-4
j_gene: TRBJ2-2
d_gene: -
abundance: -
CDR3nt: TGTGCCAGCAGCACGGGGACTTGGGGCACCGGGGAGCTGTTTTTT
CDR3aa: CASSTGTWGTGELFF

v_gene: TRBV28
j_gene: TRBJ1-4
d_gene: -
abundance: -
CDR3nt: TGTGCCAGCAGTTTGAGCCAGGCAGCTGAAAAACTGTTTTTT
CDR3aa: CASSLSQAAEKLFF